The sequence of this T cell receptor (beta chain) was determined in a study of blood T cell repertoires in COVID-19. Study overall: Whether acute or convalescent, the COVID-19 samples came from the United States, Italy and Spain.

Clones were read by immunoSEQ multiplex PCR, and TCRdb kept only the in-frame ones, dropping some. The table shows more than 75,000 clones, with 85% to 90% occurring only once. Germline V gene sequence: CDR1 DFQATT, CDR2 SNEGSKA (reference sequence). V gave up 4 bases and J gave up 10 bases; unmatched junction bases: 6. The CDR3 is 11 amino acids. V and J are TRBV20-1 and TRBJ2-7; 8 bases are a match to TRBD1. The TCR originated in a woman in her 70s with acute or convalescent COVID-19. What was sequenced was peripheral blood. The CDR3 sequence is CSANGQGEQYF. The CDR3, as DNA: TGCAGTGCTAACGGACAGGGAGAACAGTACTTC.